This T cell receptor (beta chain) was sequenced in a study of cytomegalovirus exposure and HLA in healthy donors. The study's findings and limits: Productive status was seen about 87% or about 30% of the time for most TCR beta V segments in an earlier analysis. The study flagged approximately 180 TCR beta chains as cytomegalovirus-associated. Later work found that TCR association rates differed between HLA loci; DRB1 had the most and HLA-C the fewest.

A remark on this clone: Antigen specificity is unknown.

The primer mix had 60 Vbeta and 13 Jbeta primers. In the original analysis: Later work found tens of millions of unique TCR beta chains, with 9.5 million to 11 million shared. Profiling relied on immunoSEQ multiplex PCR, and the TCRdb table lists in-frame clones only, not all of them. The DNA was the basis for D and trimming; V, J and clone size are from that table. The sample holds some 140,000 clones, approximately 80% seen once. Sequencing was performed on PBMCs. This TCR came from a man younger than 40 in good health and CMV-seronegative.

In nucleotides, the CDR3 is TGTGCCTGGAACAGGGGGCTAGGGCAGCCCCAGCATTTT. Its translation is CAWNRGLGQPQHF. The V and J genes are TRBV30 and TRBJ1-5, with 9 nucleotides matching TRBD1. This CDR3 spans 13 amino acids. Trimming took 4 bases from V and 7 from J; bases not matched to a gene: 5. Germline values: CDR1 GTSNPN, CDR2 SVGIG (reference sequence). Together with reference TRBV30 and TRBJ1-5, the CDR3 gives the full variable domain: SQTIHQWPATLVQPVGSPLSLECTVEGTSNPNLYWYRQAAGRGLQLLFYSVGIGQISSEVPQNLSASRPQDRQFILSSKKLLLSDSGFYLCAWNRGLGQPQHFGDGTRLSIL.